The TCR beta chain under discussion was sequenced for a study of metastatic and nonmetastatic thyroid tumors. Study background: Across peripheral blood and tumor or nodule tissue samples taken from malignant and benign thyroid patients, the repertoires were compared with one another. General study results and limits: Patients with malignant thyroid tumors reportedly had significantly higher TCR beta diversity than those with benign nodules, in blood and tumor.

TCRdb re-clonotyped the PCR reads via MiXCR. Of approximately 5,400 clones listed, about 30% are singletons. CDR3 length: 16 residues. V lost 3 bases to trimming and J lost 0 bases, with 12 bases between them. Germline V gene data show CDR1 as LNHDA and CDR2 as SQIVND (reference sequence). Of note for this clone: Its antigen is as yet unknown.

Treatment of any kind had been given to no patient before thyroid surgery. This clonotype originated in a female donor with papillary thyroid cancer or a benign thyroid nodule (not recorded which). Some clones in this sample may be carry-over from other donors' samples. The source material was adjacent normal tissue. The rearrangement joins TRBV19 to TRBJ1-3, with D perhaps TRBD1 (5 bases). The CDR3 DNA reads as TGTGCCAGTAGTATGGGGGTCCGGAACTCTGGAAACACCATATATTTT. Its translation is CASSMGVRNSGNTIYF.